This TCR beta chain was identified during a study of T cell responses to AZD1222 COVID-19 vaccine. Study-level findings and limits: Of spike-specific TCRs, nearly half reportedly target regions left unmutated in variants.

Clones were sequenced by immunoSEQ multiplex PCR, and TCRdb holds only the in-frame ones, with some missing. The sample has under 200,000 clones, around 94% seen once. In the case of this clone: As yet, its antigen is unknown.

Sequencing used peripheral blood, obtained on day 0 of AZD1222 vaccination. This sequence was found in an adult in good health.

This CDR3 is CASSMSRTSTDTQYF. CDR3 DNA: TGTGCCAGTAGTATGTCCCGGACGTCCACAGATACGCAGTATTTT. The V call is TRBV19, the J call TRBJ2-3; D gene unclear. Trimming removed 3 bases at V and 2 bases at J, with 12 bases between. The CDR3 spans 15 residues. Germline CDR1 LNHDA, CDR2 SQIVND (reference sequence).